The clone carrying this T cell receptor (beta chain) is labeled large. Trimming removed 6 bases at V and 4 bases at J, with 12 bases between. Germline-derived CDR1 and CDR2 are MNHEY and SVGEGT. CDR3 length equals 13 residues. The record originates from a study of patients and donors after allogeneic stem cell transplantation. TCRdb re-derived calls from the RT-PCR reads in MiXCR, one entry per CDR3 protein. Among around 1,400 distinct CDR3 sequences listed, 4.5% to 7% were seen once. The chain couples TRBV6-2 or TRBV6-3 to TRBJ2-5, with D hard to call. This TCR was recovered from a human donor who was either an allogeneic HSCT recipient or a stem cell or donor lymphocyte infusion donor (not recorded which). It is not recorded whose cells these are; they may come from a transplant donor. The sample was blood, either unsorted or a sorted T cell fraction (not recorded which). The CDR3: CASRVMGIETQYF. The CDR3 DNA sequence: TGTGCCAGCAGAGTTATGGGGATAGAGACCCAGTACTTC.